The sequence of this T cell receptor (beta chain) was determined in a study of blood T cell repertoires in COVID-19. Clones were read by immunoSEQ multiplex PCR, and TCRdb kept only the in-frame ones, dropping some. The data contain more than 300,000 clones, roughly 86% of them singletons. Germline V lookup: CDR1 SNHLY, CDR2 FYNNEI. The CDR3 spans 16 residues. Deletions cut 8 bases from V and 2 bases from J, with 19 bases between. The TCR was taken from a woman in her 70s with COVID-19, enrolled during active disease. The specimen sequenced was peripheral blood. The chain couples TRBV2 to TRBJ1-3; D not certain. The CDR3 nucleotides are TGTGCCAGCCCCAGTGGAGGGAAATCTCCTGGAAACACCATATATTTT. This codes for CASPSGGKSPGNTIYF.